Listed below are T cell receptor beta chains from one sample, sequenced in a study of T cells in Graves' hyperthyroidism and ophthalmopathy. TCRdb recomputed calls from the multiplex PCR reads with MiXCR, one row per CDR3 protein. The repertoire holds some 600,000 distinct CDR3 sequences, with around 46% as singletons. Sequencing was carried out using peripheral blood or thyroid tissue (not recorded which). These receptors came from a woman aged 18-29 years with Graves' hyperthyroidism. Both conserved end residues are part of each CDR3. D genes are given only for firm matches. Size is omitted from some rows. Given values are once, few, many or a class for expanded clones.

size: few
J: TRBJ2-7
V: TRBV5-8
D: TRBD1
DNA: TGTGCCAGCAGCCGTGGACCGGGACAGTACTACGAGCAGTACTTC
CDR3: CASSRGPGQYYEQYF

size: -
J: TRBJ2-7
V: TRBV7-9
D: -
DNA: TGTGCCAGCAGCTTACACTCCTACGAGCAGTACTTC
CDR3: CASSLHSYEQYF

size: once
J: TRBJ2-2
V: TRBV6-1
D: -
DNA: TGTGCCAGCAAAGAGGGCGGAGGGGAGCTGTTTTTT
CDR3: CASKEGGGELFF

size: -
J: TRBJ1-6
V: TRBV20-1
D: -
DNA: TGCAGCGCCAACCGGGACATTGGTTCACCCCTCCACTTT
CDR3: CSANRDIGSPLHF

size: few
J: TRBJ2-5
V: TRBV12-3/TRBV12-4
D: TRBD2
DNA: TGTGCCAGCAGTCCCGGACTAGCGGGAGAGAAGGGAGAGACCCAGTACTTC
CDR3: CASSPGLAGEKGETQYF

size: -
J: TRBJ1-4
V: TRBV11-3
D: -
DNA: TGTGCCAGCAGCTTAGGGACTTGTGAAAAACTGTTTTTT
CDR3: CASSLGTCEKLFF

size: -
J: TRBJ2-5
V: TRBV10-3
D: -
DNA: TGTGCCAGCAGTACAACCCGTTGGGAGACCCAGTACTTC
CDR3: CASSTTRWETQYF

size: once
J: TRBJ1-4
V: TRBV12-5
D: -
DNA: TGTGCTAGTGGTTTGCCGGGGGAGGGATCAACTAATGAAAAACTGTTTTTT
CDR3: CASGLPGEGSTNEKLFF

size: -
J: TRBJ1-5
V: TRBV6-1
D: TRBD1
DNA: TGTGCCAGCAAGAGGACAGGGGGCGCTCAGCCCCAGCATTTT
CDR3: CASKRTGGAQPQHF

size: -
J: TRBJ2-5
V: TRBV2
D: TRBD1
DNA: TGTGCCAGCGGACCCCGGACAGGGGGACGGGAGACCCAGTACTTC
CDR3: CASGPRTGGRETQYF

size: many
J: TRBJ1-2
V: TRBV9
D: -
DNA: TGTGCCAGCAGCGACCCTCATGGCTACACCTTC
CDR3: CASSDPHGYTF

size: -
J: TRBJ1-3
V: TRBV7-2
D: -
DNA: TGTGCCAGCAGCTTATCAGCTCCGAGCTCTGGAAACACCATATATTTT
CDR3: CASSLSAPSSGNTIYF

size: -
J: TRBJ2-5
V: TRBV29-1
D: TRBD1
DNA: TGCAGCGTTGAGAGTACAGGGGACCCAGAGACCCAGTACTTC
CDR3: CSVESTGDPETQYF

size: -
J: TRBJ1-5
V: TRBV12-3/TRBV12-4
D: -
DNA: TGCGCCAGCAGCCAAGTGGGAAGGGGTAGGCATCAGCCCCAGCATTTT
CDR3: CASSQVGRGRHQPQHF

size: few
J: TRBJ2-2
V: TRBV10-1
D: TRBD1
DNA: TGCGCCAGCCGTGATTCGACAGGGAAGGCCGGGGAGCTGTTTTTT
CDR3: CASRDSTGKAGELFF

size: -
J: TRBJ1-2
V: TRBV10-3
D: -
DNA: TGTGCCATCAGGCTTCTACAGGGCAAGAGCTACACCTTC
CDR3: CAIRLLQGKSYTF

size: -
J: TRBJ1-4
V: TRBV25-1
D: -
DNA: TGTGCCAGCAGTCGTCGACCAGCCTCTAATGAAAAACTGTTTTTT
CDR3: CASSRRPASNEKLFF

size: -
J: TRBJ2-5
V: TRBV12-3/TRBV12-4
D: -
DNA: TGTGCCAGTCGGGGCTTGTACCAAGAGACCCAGTACTTC
CDR3: CASRGLYQETQYF

size: many
J: TRBJ2-7
V: TRBV7-2
D: -
DNA: TGTGCCAGCAGTCTAGGACGGACTTTCGAGCAGTACTTC
CDR3: CASSLGRTFEQYF